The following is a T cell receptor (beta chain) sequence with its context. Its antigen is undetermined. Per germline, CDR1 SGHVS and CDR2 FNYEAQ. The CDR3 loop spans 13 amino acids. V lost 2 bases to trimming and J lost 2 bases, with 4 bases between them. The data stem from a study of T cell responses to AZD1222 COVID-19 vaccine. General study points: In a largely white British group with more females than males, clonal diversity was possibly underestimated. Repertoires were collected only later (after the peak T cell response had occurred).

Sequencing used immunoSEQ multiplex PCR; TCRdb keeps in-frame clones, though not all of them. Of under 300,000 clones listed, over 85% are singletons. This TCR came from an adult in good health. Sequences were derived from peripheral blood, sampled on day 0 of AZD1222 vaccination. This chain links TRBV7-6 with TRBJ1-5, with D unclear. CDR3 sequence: CASSLSGNQPQHF. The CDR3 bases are TGTGCCAGCAGCTTAAGTGGCAATCAGCCCCAGCATTTT.